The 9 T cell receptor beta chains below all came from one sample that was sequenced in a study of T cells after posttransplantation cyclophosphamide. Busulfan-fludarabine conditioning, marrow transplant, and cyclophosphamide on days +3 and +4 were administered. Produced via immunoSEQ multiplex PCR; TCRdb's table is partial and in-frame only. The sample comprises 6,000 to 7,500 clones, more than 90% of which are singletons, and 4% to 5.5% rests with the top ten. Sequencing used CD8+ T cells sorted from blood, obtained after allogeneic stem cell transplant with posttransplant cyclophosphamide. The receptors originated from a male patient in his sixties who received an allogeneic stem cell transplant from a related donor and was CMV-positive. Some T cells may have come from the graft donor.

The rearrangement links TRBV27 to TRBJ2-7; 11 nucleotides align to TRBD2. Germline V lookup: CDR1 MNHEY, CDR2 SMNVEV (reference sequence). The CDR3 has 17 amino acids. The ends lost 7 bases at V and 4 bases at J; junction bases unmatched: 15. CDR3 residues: CASTPRLASGGRYEQYF. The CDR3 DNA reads TGTGCCAGCACCCCTCGCCTGGCTAGCGGGGGGCGGTACGAGCAGTACTTC.

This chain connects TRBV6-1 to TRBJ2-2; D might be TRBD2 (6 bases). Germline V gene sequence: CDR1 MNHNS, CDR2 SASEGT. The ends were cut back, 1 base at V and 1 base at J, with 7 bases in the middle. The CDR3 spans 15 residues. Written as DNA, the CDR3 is TGTGCCAGCAGTGAAGGACTAGGGAACACCGGGGAGCTGTTTTTT. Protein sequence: CASSEGLGNTGELFF.

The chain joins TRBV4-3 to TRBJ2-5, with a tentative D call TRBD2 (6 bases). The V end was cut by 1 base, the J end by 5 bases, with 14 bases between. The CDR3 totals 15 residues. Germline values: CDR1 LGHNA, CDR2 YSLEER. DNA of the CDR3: TGCGCCAGCAGCCAAGGGTCGGGGGAAGCGGAGACCCAGTACTTC. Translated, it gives CASSQGSGEAETQYF.

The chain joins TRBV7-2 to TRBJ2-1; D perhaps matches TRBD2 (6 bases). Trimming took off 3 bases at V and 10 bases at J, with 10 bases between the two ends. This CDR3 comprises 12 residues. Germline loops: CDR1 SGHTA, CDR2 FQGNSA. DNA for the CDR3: TGTGCCAGCAGCTTTGGGACTCAAGAGCAGTTCTTC. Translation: CASSFGTQEQFF.

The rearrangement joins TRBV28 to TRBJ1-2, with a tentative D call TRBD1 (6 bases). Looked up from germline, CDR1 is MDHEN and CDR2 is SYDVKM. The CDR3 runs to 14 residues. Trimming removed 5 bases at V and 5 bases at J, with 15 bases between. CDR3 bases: TGTGCCAGCAGTCTGTCAGGGGAAGGGTATGGCTACACCTTC. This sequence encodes CASSLSGEGYGYTF.

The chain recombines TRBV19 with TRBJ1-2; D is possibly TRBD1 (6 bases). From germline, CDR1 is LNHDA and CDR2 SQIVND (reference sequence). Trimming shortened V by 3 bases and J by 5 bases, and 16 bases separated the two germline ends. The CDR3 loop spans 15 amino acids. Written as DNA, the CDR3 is TGTGCCAGTAGTATTCTACAGGGATCTGGTTATGGCTACACCTTC. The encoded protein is CASSILQGSGYGYTF.

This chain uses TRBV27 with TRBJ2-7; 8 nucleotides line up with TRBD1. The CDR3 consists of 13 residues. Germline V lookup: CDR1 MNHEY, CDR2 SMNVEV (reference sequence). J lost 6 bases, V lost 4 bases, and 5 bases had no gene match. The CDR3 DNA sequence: TGTGCCAGCAGTTACCCGACAGGGGCCGAGCAGTACTTC. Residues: CASSYPTGAEQYF.

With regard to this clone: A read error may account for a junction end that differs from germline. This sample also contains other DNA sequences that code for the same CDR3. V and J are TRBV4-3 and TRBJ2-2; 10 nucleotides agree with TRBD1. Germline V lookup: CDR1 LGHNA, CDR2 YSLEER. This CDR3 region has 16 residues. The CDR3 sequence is CASSPRQGANTGELFF. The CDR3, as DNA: TGCGCCAGCAGTCCTAGACAGGGGGCGAACACCGGGGAGCTGTTTTTC.

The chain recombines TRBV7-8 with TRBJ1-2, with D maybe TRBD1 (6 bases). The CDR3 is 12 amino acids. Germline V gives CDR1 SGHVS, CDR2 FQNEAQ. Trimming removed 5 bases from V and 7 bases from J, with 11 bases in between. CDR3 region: CASSMTGTGYTF. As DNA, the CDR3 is TGTGCCAGCAGCATGACAGGCACTGGCTACACCTTC.